This T cell receptor beta chain is from a study of T cell repertoires in cytomegalovirus infection. Study overall: Both CMV infection and a matching HLA type were indicated by public TCR beta signatures. Overall study findings and caveats: Accumulated public TCR beta family frequency recognized individuals carrying CMV together with the relevant HLA. The study found HLA-C-restricted CMV-specific TCR beta clonotypes dominating the ex vivo response.

Concerning this clonotype: The antigen is undetermined.

TCRdb called the reads again in MiXCR, with one record for every CDR3 protein. The sample records 160,000 or so distinct CDR3 sequences, roughly a quarter being singletons. Germline-derived CDR1 and CDR2 are GTSNPN and SVGIG (reference sequence). Trimming cost V 0 bases and J 0 bases, with 8 bases left between them. The CDR3 contains 15 residues. The chain combines TRBV30 with TRBJ2-2; unclear D gene. The sequenced material came from PBMCs. This receptor was obtained from a human donor in good health (CMV status not recorded). Some clones in this sample may be carry-over from other donors' samples. As DNA, the CDR3 is TGTGCCTGGAGTGTACCTACCTCGAACACCGGGGAGCTGTTTTTT. Residues: CAWSVPTSNTGELFF.